This TCR beta chain is from a study of cytomegalovirus exposure and HLA in healthy donors. Study-wide background: Most genotyped donors, around four fifths of about 400, had Caucasian-associated genetic ancestry. The study's findings and limits: A later analysis linked around 17,000 TCR beta sequences to HLA alleles at 0.05 false discovery rate.

With respect to this clone: The antigen remains undetermined.

This PCR relied on a set of 60 Vbeta primers and 13 Jbeta primers. As processed by the authors: It was a later analysis that counted about 80 million unique TCR beta chains, of which some 12 million were shared. Method: immunoSEQ multiplex PCR; TCRdb's copy keeps in-frame clones and lacks some. The V and J calls and clone size are taken from that table; D and trimming were inferred from the DNA. The table lists about 120,000 clones. This TCR derives from a man between 18 and 29 years old in good health and CMV-seronegative. Sequenced input: PBMCs.

This CDR3 reads CASRVTTGLLRETQYF. In DNA, the CDR3 is TGTGCCAGCAGGGTAACGACAGGGTTATTAAGAGAGACCCAGTACTTC. The chain joins TRBV2 to TRBJ2-5; 7 nucleotides agree with TRBD1. The CDR3 totals 16 residues. The germline V gene has CDR1 SNHLY and CDR2 FYNNEI. The V and J ends lost 6 bases and 4 bases, in that order; junction bases with no gene match: 14.